Below are 4 T cell receptor beta chains sequenced from a single sample in a study of blood T cell repertoires in COVID-19. The assay was immunoSEQ multiplex PCR, and TCRdb's table has in-frame clones only and misses some. Here the sample spans about 64,000 clones, more than 75% being singletons. Input material: peripheral blood. These receptors were obtained from a man in his fifties or sixties with COVID-19, enrolled during active disease.

The chain joins TRBV5-1 to TRBJ2-3; D may be TRBD1 (5 bases). The CDR3 spans 15 residues. The V gene lost 0 bases and the J gene lost 1 base, with 9 bases spanning the gap. Germline CDR1 SGHRS, CDR2 YFSETQ. In nucleotides, the CDR3 is TGCGCCAGCAGCTTGGCCAGGGATGGCACAGATACGCAGTATTTT. Encoded protein: CASSLARDGTDTQYF.

This clone was detected only once. This chain links TRBV7-9 with TRBJ1-1; 10 positions match TRBD1. In germline, CDR1 is SEHNR, CDR2 FQNEAQ (reference sequence). Germline trimming cut 1 base from V and 3 bases from J; bases unmatched to any gene: 5. The CDR3 spans 16 residues. CDR3 sequence reads: CASSLGGTGAYTEAFF. CDR3 nucleotide sequence: TGTGCCAGCAGCTTAGGGGGGACAGGGGCGTACACTGAAGCTTTCTTT.

V is TRBV18 and J is TRBJ1-1; weak D call: TRBD1 (6 bases). The CDR3 has 15 amino acids. Trimming pared 3 bases from V and 0 bases from J, leaving 11 bases between. Germline CDR1 is KGHSH and CDR2 is LQKENI. The CDR3 reads CASSPKQGMNTEAFF. For the CDR3, the DNA is TGTGCCAGCTCACCGAAACAGGGAATGAACACTGAAGCTTTCTTT.

The chain uses TRBV19 and TRBJ2-2; TRBD2 agrees at 10 bases. With 3 bases clipped from V and 3 bases from J, the junction kept 4 bases outside the gene matches. The V gene's germline CDR1 is LNHDA and CDR2 SQIVND (reference sequence). The CDR3 length is 16 residues. The chain's CDR3 is CASSIGLAVDTGELFF. CDR3 in DNA: TGTGCCAGTAGTATCGGACTAGCGGTCGACACCGGGGAGCTGTTTTTT. The variable domain in full, completed from reference TRBV19 and TRBJ2-2, reads DGGITQSPKYLFRKEGQNVTLSCEQNLNHDAMYWYRQDPGQGLRLIYYSQIVNDFQKGDIAEGYSVSREKKESFPLTVTSAQKNPTAFYLCASSIGLAVDTGELFFGEGSRLTVL.